The 15 T cell receptor beta chains below were found in one sample sequenced in a study of shared clonotypes between healthy human individuals. Repertoires were generated with immunoSEQ multiplex PCR, while TCRdb's copy carries only in-frame clones and drops some. The sample records about 2.3 million clones, just over 90% being singletons. Sequences were obtained from naive CD4+ T cells from PBMCs. Subset in this sample: CD45RA+ positively selected. These receptors all stem from a man younger than 30 in good health. Some clones in this sample may be carry-over from other donors' samples.

The chain carries TRBV4-1 and TRBJ1-4; 7 bases map to TRBD1. The CDR3 loop spans 17 amino acids. J gave up 4 bases and V 0 bases, and 8 bases lay outside the gene matches. The germline V gene encodes CDR1 MGHRA and CDR2 YSYEKL. CDR3 bases: TGCGCCAGCAGCCAAGATTGGACGGGACAGTATAATGAAAAACTGTTTTTT. Translation: CASSQDWTGQYNEKLFF.

This chain's CDR3 is CASSLYERNYYGYTF. In nucleotides, the CDR3 is TGTGCCAGCAGCTTATATGAAAGGAATTACTATGGCTACACCTTC. J is TRBJ1-2 and V is TRBV5-4; D unclear. Trimming stripped 2 bases from V and 3 bases from J, with 14 bases between. The CDR3 totals 15 residues. The germline V gene has CDR1 SGHNT and CDR2 YYREEE (reference sequence).

About this clone itself: The same CDR3 can be traced to other DNA sequences in this sample. The chain joins TRBV5-1 to TRBJ2-3, with D maybe TRBD1 (6 bases). The CDR3 has 14 residues. Trimming shortened V by 3 bases and J by 6 bases, and 14 bases separated the two germline ends. Per germline, CDR1 SGHRS and CDR2 YFSETQ. The DNA for the CDR3 is TGCGCCAGCAGCTCGGGGACAAGGGGGGATACGCAGTATTTT. Translated: CASSSGTRGDTQYF. The variable domain in full, with the rest retrieved from reference TRBV5-1 and TRBJ2-3, is KAGVTQTPRYLIKTRGQQVTLSCSPISGHRSVSWYQQTPGQGLQFLFEYFSETQRNKGNFPGRFSGRQFSNSRSEMNVSTLELGDSALYLCASSSGTRGDTQYFGPGTRLTVL.

In this sample, this clone turned up a few times. The CDR3 DNA follows: TGCGCCAGCAGCCTGGGACACGTCCAAGAGACCCAGTACTTC. Its translation: CASSLGHVQETQYF. V and J are TRBV5-1 and TRBJ2-5, with D maybe TRBD1 (6 bases). Trimming removed 4 bases from V and 1 base from J, with 11 bases in between. CDR1 and CDR2 (germline): SGHRS, YFSETQ. The CDR3 loop spans 14 amino acids.

The chain combines TRBV19 with TRBJ2-1; tentative D call: TRBD1 (6 bases). V lost 6 bases and J 0 bases, leaving 12 bases between the germline ends. Germline V gene lookup returns CDR1 LNHDA and CDR2 SQIVND (reference sequence). There are 15 residues in the CDR3. The CDR3 sequence: CASSWEGGSYNEQFF. CDR3 bases: TGTGCCAGTAGCTGGGAAGGGGGCTCCTACAATGAGCAGTTCTTC.

J is TRBJ2-3 and V is TRBV30, with 11 bases lining up with TRBD2. Germline CDR1 is GTSNPN and CDR2 is SVGIG (reference sequence). V lost 0 bases and J lost 5; bases outside the gene matches: 7. The CDR3 length is 16 residues. The CDR3 here is CAWSVLRLAGGDTQYF. The CDR3 bases are TGTGCCTGGAGTGTACTAAGGCTAGCGGGAGGAGATACGCAGTATTTT.

The J gene is TRBJ2-7, the V gene TRBV28, with 14 positions matching TRBD2. V lost 6 bases to trimming and J lost 6 bases; unmatched junction nucleotides: 7. The CDR3 sequence is 15 residues long. Germline V CDR1 and CDR2: MDHEN, SYDVKM. CDR3 sequence reads: CASRSPGLAGVEQYF. DNA of the CDR3: TGTGCCAGCAGATCCCCGGGACTAGCGGGAGTCGAGCAGTACTTC.

A remark on this clone: The same CDR3 also results from other DNA sequences found in this sample. The V and J genes are TRBV18 and TRBJ1-1, with D unclear. The germline CDR1 and CDR2 sequences are KGHSH and LQKENI. This CDR3 region has 12 residues. V gave up 1 base and J gave up 6 bases, with 6 bases separating them. The CDR3 DNA sequence: TGTGCCAGCTCACCACGTTCGGCTGAAGCTTTCTTT. It codes for CASSPRSAEAFF.

The V call is TRBV7-9, the J call TRBJ2-7; 7 bases are a match to TRBD1. The germline CDR1 and CDR2 sequences are SEHNR and FQNEAQ (reference sequence). Trimming took 2 bases from V and 2 from J; bases not matched to a gene: 9. The CDR3 loop spans 16 amino acids. Written as DNA, the CDR3 is TGTGCCAGCAGCTTATATTCCGCCGGGACAGCCTACGAGCAGTACTTC. Translating it yields CASSLYSAGTAYEQYF.

V and J are TRBV10-3 and TRBJ1-2; D is possibly TRBD1 (6 bases). Germline assignment: CDR1 ENHRY and CDR2 SYGVKD. V lost 0 bases and J lost 12, with 14 bases in between. The CDR3 covers 13 residues. CDR3 coding DNA: TGTGCCATCAGTGAGTCGAAACAGGGCTTTGACACCTTC. Translating gives CAISESKQGFDTF.

As for this clone: The sample has other DNA sequences that encode this CDR3 too. The chain carries TRBV27 and TRBJ2-3; 7 bases map to TRBD2. The CDR3 runs 15 residues. J gave up 4 bases and V 2 bases, and 6 bases lay outside the gene matches. The germline V gene encodes CDR1 MNHEY and CDR2 SMNVEV (reference sequence). The CDR3 DNA follows: TGTGCCAGCAGTTTAGCTGGCGGGAGCCCAGATACGCAGTATTTT. Its translation: CASSLAGGSPDTQYF.

The chain uses TRBV30 and TRBJ2-3; TRBD2 might be the D (5 bases). This CDR3 comprises 17 residues. Germline V gene sequence: CDR1 GTSNPN, CDR2 SVGIG (reference sequence). Trimming took off 3 bases at V and 0 bases at J, with 19 bases between the two ends. In DNA, the CDR3 is TGTGCCTGGAGGCAAGGACTTGCTCGCCTTAGCACAGATACGCAGTATTTT. It codes for CAWRQGLARLSTDTQYF.

This clone was observed a single time. The chain has TRBV11-2 and TRBJ1-5; perhaps TRBD1 as D (5 bases). V was shortened by 5 bases and J by 10 bases, with 12 bases between the two germline ends. CDR3 length: 12 amino acids. Per germline, CDR1 SGHAT and CDR2 FQNNGV. The CDR3 spells CASSRGAGPQHF. The CDR3 nucleotides read TGTGCCAGCAGCCGAGGGGCTGGACCCCAGCATTTT.

The gene calls are TRBV27 and TRBJ2-2; 12 bases agree with TRBD2. This CDR3 comprises 17 residues. Per the germline V gene, CDR1 is MNHEY and CDR2 is SMNVEV (reference sequence). J was trimmed by 7 bases and V by 3 bases; bases with no gene match: 9. This CDR3 is CASSFSRLAGAVGELFF. The CDR3 DNA reads TGTGCCAGCAGTTTTTCCCGACTAGCGGGAGCGGTCGGGGAGCTGTTTTTT.

V is TRBV7-2 and J is TRBJ1-2, with 7 nucleotides matching TRBD1. The V and J ends lost 5 bases and 3 bases, in that order; junction bases with no gene match: 6. The CDR3 loop spans 14 amino acids. Germline CDR1 SGHTA, CDR2 FQGNSA. CDR3 DNA: TGTGCCAGCAGCCTGCAGGGGGGCCACTATGGCTACACCTTC. Translated: CASSLQGGHYGYTF.